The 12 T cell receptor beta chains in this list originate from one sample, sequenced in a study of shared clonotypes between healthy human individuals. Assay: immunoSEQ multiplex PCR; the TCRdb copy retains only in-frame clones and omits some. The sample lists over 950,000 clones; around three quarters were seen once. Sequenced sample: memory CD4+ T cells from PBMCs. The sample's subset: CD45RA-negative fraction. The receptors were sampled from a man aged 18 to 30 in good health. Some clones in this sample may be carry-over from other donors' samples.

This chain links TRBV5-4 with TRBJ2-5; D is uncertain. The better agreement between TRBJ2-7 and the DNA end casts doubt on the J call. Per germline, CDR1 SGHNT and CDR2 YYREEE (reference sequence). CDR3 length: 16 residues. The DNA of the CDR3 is TGTGCCAGCAGCTTGGAGGCGAAAATAAAACCTTACGAGCAGTACTTC. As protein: CASSLEAKIKPYEQYF.

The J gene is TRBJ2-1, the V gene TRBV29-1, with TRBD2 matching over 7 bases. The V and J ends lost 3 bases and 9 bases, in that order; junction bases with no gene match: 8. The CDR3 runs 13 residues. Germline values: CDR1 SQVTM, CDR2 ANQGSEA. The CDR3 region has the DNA TGCAGCGTTGAGGGGCGGGAGAGGCGTGAGCAGTTCTTC. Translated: CSVEGRERREQFF.

The CDR3 spells CASSFESEQFF. The CDR3 nucleotides read TGTGCCAGCAGTTTTGAGAGCGAGCAGTTCTTC. This chain uses TRBV28 with TRBJ2-1, with D unresolved. CDR1 is MDHEN and CDR2 is SYDVKM in the germline V gene. Trimming left V 3 bases short and J 10 bases short, with 7 bases between. There are 11 residues in the CDR3.

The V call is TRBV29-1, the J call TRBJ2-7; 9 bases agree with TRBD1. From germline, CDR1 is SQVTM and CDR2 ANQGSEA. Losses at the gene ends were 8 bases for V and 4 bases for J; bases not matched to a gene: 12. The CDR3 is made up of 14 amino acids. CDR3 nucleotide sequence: TGCAGCACTAGGTCCCAGGGACAGGGATACGAGCAGTACTTC. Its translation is CSTRSQGQGYEQYF.

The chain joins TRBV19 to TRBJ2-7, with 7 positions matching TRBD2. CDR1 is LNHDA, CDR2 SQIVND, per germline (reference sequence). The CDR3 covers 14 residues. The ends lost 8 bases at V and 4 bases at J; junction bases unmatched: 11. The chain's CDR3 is CASSKLAPPYEQYF. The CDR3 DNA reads TGTGCCAGTTCAAAACTAGCGCCTCCTTACGAGCAGTACTTC.

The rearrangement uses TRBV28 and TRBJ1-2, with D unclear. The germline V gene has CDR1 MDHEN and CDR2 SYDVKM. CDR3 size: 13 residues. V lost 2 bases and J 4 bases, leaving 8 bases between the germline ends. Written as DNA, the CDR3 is TGTGCCAGCAGTTTACGGGAACTCTATGGCTACACCTTC. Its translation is CASSLRELYGYTF.

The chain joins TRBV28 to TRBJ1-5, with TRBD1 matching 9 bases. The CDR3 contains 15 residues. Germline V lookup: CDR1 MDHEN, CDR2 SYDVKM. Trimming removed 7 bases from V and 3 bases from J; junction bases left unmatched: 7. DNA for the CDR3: TGTGCCAGCACCCGGACAGGGGTGGACAATCAGCCCCAGCATTTT. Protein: CASTRTGVDNQPQHF.

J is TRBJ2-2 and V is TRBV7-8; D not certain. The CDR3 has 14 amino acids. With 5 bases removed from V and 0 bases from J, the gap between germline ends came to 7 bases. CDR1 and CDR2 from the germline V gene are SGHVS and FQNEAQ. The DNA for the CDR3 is TGTGCCAGCAGCCCCGCACCGAACACCGGGGAGCTGTTTTTT. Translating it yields CASSPAPNTGELFF. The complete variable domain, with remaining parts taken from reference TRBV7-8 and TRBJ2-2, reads GAGVSQSPRYKVAKRGQDVALRCDPISGHVSLFWYQQALGQGPEFLTYFQNEAQLDKSGLPSDRFFAERPEGSVSTLKIQRTQQEDSAVYLCASSPAPNTGELFFGEGSRLTVL.

The CDR3 region is CASSIGTSYNEQFF. CDR3 DNA sequence: TGTGCCAGCAGTATAGGGACTAGCTACAATGAGCAGTTCTTC. The chain uses TRBV5-4 and TRBJ2-1, with 8 bases lining up with TRBD2. The germline V gene encodes CDR1 SGHNT and CDR2 YYREEE (reference sequence). The CDR3 sequence is 14 residues long. Trimming at V came to 5 bases and at J to 3 bases, leaving 4 bases not matched to a gene. The full variable domain, its missing parts supplied by reference TRBV5-4 and TRBJ2-1, is ETGVTQSPTHLIKTRGQQVTLRCSSQSGHNTVSWYQQALGQGPQFIFQYYREEENGRGNFPPRFSGLQFPNYSSELNVNALELDDSALYLCASSIGTSYNEQFFGPGTRLTVL.

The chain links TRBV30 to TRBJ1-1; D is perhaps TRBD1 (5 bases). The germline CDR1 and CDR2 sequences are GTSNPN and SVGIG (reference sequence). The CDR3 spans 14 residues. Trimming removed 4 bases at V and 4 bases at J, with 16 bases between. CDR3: CAWNRLGESTEAFF. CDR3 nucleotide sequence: TGTGCCTGGAATCGGTTGGGGGAGAGCACTGAAGCTTTCTTT.

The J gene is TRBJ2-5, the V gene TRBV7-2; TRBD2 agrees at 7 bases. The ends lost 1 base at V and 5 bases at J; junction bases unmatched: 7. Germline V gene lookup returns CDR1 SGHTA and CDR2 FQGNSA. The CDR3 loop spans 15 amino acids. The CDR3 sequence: CASSLGWGGIETQYF. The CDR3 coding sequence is TGTGCCAGCAGCTTAGGTTGGGGAGGGATTGAGACCCAGTACTTC.

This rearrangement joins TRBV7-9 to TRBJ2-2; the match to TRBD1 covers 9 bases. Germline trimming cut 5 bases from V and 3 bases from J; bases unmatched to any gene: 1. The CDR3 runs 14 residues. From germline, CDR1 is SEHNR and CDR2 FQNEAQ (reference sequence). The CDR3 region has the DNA TGTGCCAGCAGCCGACAGGGGGACACCGGGGAGCTGTTTTTT. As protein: CASSRQGDTGELFF.